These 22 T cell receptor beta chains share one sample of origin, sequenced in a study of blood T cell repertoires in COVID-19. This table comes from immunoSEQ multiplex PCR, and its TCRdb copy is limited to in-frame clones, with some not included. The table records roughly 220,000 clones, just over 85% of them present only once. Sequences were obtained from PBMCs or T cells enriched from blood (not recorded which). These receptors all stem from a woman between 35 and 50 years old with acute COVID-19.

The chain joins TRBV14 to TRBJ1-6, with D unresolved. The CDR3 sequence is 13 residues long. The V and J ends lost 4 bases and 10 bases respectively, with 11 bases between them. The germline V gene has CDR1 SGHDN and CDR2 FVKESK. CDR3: CASSPQLLSPLHF. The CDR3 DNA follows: TGTGCCAGCAGCCCACAACTACTGTCACCCCTCCACTTT. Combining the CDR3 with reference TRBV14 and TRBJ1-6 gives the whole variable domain EAGVTQFPSHSVIEKGQTVTLRCDPISGHDNLYWYRRVMGKEIKFLLHFVKESKQDESGMPNNRFLAERTGGTYSTLKVQPAELEDSGVYFCASSPQLLSPLHFGNGTRLTVT.

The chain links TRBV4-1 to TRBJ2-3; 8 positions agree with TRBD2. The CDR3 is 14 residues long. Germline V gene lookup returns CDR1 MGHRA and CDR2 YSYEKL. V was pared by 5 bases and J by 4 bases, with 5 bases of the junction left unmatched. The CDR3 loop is CASSAKRESDTQYF. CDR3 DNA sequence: TGCGCCAGCAGCGCAAAGCGGGAGTCAGATACGCAGTATTTT.

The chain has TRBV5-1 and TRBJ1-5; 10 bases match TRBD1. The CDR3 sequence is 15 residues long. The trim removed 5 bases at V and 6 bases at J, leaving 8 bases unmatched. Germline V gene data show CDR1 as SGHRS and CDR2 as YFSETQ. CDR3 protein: CASRLTGGDGQPQHF. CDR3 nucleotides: TGCGCCAGCAGACTGACAGGGGGCGACGGTCAGCCCCAGCATTTT.

CDR3 bases: TGTGCCAGTAGTACGAAAGGGACAGGGAACACTGAAGCTTTCTTT. It yields the protein CASSTKGTGNTEAFF. V gene TRBV19 combines with J gene TRBJ1-1, with 8 bases that match TRBD1. The CDR3 runs 15 residues. Germline CDR1 and CDR2: LNHDA and SQIVND (reference sequence). With V trimmed by 4 bases and J by 1 base, 5 bases remained unmatched. The variable domain in full, with the rest retrieved from reference TRBV19 and TRBJ1-1, is DGGITQSPKYLFRKEGQNVTLSCEQNLNHDAMYWYRQDPGQGLRLIYYSQIVNDFQKGDIAEGYSVSREKKESFPLTVTSAQKNPTAFYLCASSTKGTGNTEAFFGQGTRLTVV.

The CDR3 here is CASSAGSPLHF. The CDR3 region has the DNA TGTGCCAGTAGCGCCGGGTCACCCCTCCACTTT. The gene calls are TRBV19 and TRBJ1-6; the D is unclear. The CDR3 has 11 residues. CDR1 LNHDA and CDR2 SQIVND come from the germline V gene (reference sequence). V lost 6 bases to trimming and J lost 10 bases, with 7 bases between them.

The CDR3 reads CATSDRTGPYEKLFF. In DNA form, the CDR3 reads TGTGCCACCAGTGACAGGACAGGACCTTACGAAAAACTGTTTTTT. The rearrangement uses TRBV24-1 and TRBJ1-4; 7 nucleotides line up with TRBD1. With V trimmed by 4 bases and J by 8 bases, 9 bases remained unmatched. This CDR3 has 15 amino acids. Per germline, CDR1 KGHDR and CDR2 SFDVKD.

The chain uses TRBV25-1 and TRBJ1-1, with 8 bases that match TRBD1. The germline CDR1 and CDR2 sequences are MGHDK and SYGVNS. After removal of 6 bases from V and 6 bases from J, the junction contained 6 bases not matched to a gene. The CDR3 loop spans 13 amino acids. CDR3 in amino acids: CASSGQGSPEAFF. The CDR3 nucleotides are TGTGCCAGCAGCGGACAGGGCTCTCCTGAAGCTTTCTTT. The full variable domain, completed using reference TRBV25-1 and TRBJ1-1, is EADIYQTPRYLVIGTGKKITLECSQTMGHDKMYWYQQDPGMELHLIHYSYGVNSTEKGDLSSESTVSRIRTEHFPLTLESARPSHTSQYLCASSGQGSPEAFFGQGTRLTVV.

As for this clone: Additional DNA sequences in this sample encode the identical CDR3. CDR3 coding DNA: TGTGCCACCAGTGTCGGGGACTATGGCTACACCTTC. This translates into CATSVGDYGYTF. J is TRBJ1-2 and V is TRBV24-1; D is undetermined. Deletions cut 5 bases from V and 3 bases from J, with 6 bases between. In germline, CDR1 is KGHDR, CDR2 SFDVKD. The CDR3 has 12 amino acids.

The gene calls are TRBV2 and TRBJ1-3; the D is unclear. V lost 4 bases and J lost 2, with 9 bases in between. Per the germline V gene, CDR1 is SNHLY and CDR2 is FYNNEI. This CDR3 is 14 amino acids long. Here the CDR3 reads CASSVERPGNTIYF. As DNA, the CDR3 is TGTGCCAGCAGTGTAGAGAGGCCTGGAAACACCATATATTTT.

As DNA, the CDR3 is TGTGCCAGTAGTTCCCAAGGACAGGTTATGAACACTGAAGCTTTCTTT. It specifies CASSSQGQVMNTEAFF. The chain carries TRBV19 and TRBJ1-1; 7 nucleotides match TRBD1. Germline V gives CDR1 LNHDA, CDR2 SQIVND (reference sequence). CDR3 size: 16 residues. Trimming took 5 bases from V and 0 from J; bases not matched to a gene: 9.

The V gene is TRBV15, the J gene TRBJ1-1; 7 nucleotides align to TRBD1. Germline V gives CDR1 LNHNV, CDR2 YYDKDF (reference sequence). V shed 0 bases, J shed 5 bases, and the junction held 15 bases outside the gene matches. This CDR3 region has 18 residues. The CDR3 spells CATSRDQGGHLRGTEAFF. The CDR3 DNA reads TGTGCCACCAGCAGAGATCAGGGGGGACACCTCAGGGGGACTGAAGCTTTCTTT.

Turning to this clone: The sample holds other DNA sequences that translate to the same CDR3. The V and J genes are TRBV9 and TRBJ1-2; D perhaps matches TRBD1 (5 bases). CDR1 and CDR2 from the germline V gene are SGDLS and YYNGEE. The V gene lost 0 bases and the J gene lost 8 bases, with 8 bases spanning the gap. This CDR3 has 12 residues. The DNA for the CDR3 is TGTGCCAGCAGCGTAGGGGGCCTAGGCTACACCTTC. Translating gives CASSVGGLGYTF.

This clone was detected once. CDR3 DNA: TGTGCCATTCTAAATACAGGGGGAGAAGGCTACACCTTC. Its protein product is CAILNTGGEGYTF. This chain connects TRBV10-3 to TRBJ1-2, with TRBD1 matching 8 bases. The V segment lost 9 bases and the J segment 8 bases; nucleotides outside the gene matches: 11. The CDR3 spans 13 residues. Germline V gives CDR1 ENHRY, CDR2 SYGVKD.

CDR3 nucleotides: TGTGCCAGCAGTCGTCAGGGGAGCGATCAGCCCCAGCATTTT. It codes for CASSRQGSDQPQHF. The chain recombines TRBV6-5 with TRBJ1-5; a possible D gene is TRBD1 (6 bases). Germline-derived CDR1 and CDR2 are MNHEY and SVGAGI. V was pared by 5 bases and J by 5 bases, with 13 bases between. This CDR3 is 14 amino acids long.

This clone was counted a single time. As DNA, the CDR3 is TGTGCCAGTAGTATCAGGGGGCGGGATGGCTACACCTTC. Protein: CASSIRGRDGYTF. V and J are TRBV19 and TRBJ1-2; 8 positions agree with TRBD1. J gave up 6 bases and V 3 bases, and 3 bases lay outside the gene matches. Germline V lookup: CDR1 LNHDA, CDR2 SQIVND (reference sequence). The CDR3 is made up of 13 amino acids.

The CDR3 bases are TGTGCCGAGGCGCGTAACTATGGCTACACCTTC. Translated: CAEARNYGYTF. This chain joins TRBV2 and TRBJ1-2; D not certain. Germline V gene data show CDR1 as SNHLY and CDR2 as FYNNEI. Trimming removed 11 bases from V and 1 base from J, with 8 bases in between. This CDR3 region has 11 residues. The full variable domain, its missing parts supplied by reference TRBV2 and TRBJ1-2, is EPEVTQTPSHQVTQMGQEVILRCVPISNHLYFYWYRQILGQKVEFLVSFYNNEISEKSEIFDDQFSVERPDGSNFTLKIRSTKLEDSAMYFCAEARNYGYTFGSGTRLTVV.

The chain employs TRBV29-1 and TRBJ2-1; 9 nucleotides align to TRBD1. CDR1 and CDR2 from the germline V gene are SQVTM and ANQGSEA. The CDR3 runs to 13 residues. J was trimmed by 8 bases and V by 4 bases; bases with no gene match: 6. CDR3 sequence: CSVVGQGGYEQFF. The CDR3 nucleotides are TGCAGCGTTGTGGGACAGGGCGGTTATGAGCAGTTCTTC.

DNA for the CDR3: TGTGCCAGCAGGATCCTCGGGTACGAGCAGTACTTC. Protein product: CASRILGYEQYF. V is TRBV2 and J is TRBJ2-7; D uncertain. Trimming shortened V by 6 bases and J by 4 bases, and 10 bases separated the two germline ends. Per germline, CDR1 SNHLY and CDR2 FYNNEI. This CDR3 spans 12 amino acids.

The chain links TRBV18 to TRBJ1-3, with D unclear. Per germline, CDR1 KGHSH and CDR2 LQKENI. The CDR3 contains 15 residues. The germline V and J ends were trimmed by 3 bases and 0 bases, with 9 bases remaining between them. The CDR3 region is CASSPTRSSGNTIYF. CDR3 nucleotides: TGTGCCAGCTCACCGACAAGATCCTCTGGAAACACCATATATTTT. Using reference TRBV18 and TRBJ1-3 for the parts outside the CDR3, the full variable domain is NAGVMQNPRHLVRRRGQEARLRCSPMKGHSHVYWYRQLPEEGLKFMVYLQKENIIDESGMPKERFSAEFPKEGPSILRIQQVVRGDSAAYFCASSPTRSSGNTIYFGEGSWLTVV.

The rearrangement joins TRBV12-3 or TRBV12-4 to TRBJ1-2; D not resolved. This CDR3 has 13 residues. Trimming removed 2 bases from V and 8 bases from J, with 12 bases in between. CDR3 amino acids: CASSLTWSGGYTF. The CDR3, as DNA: TGTGCCAGCAGTTTAACGTGGTCGGGAGGCTACACCTTC.

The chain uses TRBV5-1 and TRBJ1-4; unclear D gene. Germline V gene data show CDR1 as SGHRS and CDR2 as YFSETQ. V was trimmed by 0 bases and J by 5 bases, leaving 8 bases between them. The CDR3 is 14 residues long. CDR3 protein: CASSLDSRNEKLFF. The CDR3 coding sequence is TGCGCCAGCAGCTTGGACAGTCGGAATGAAAAACTGTTTTTT.

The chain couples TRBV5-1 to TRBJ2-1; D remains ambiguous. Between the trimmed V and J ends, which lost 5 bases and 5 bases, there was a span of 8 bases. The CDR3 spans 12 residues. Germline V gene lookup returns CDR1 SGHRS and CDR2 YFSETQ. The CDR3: CASRHNDNEQFF. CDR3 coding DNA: TGCGCCAGCAGACATAACGACAATGAGCAGTTCTTC.